A selection of T cell receptor beta chains follows, all from one sample in a study of shared clonotypes between healthy human individuals. Repertoires were generated with immunoSEQ multiplex PCR, while TCRdb's copy carries only in-frame clones and drops some. The sample yields some 650,000 clones, more than 95% seen once. Sequencing was carried out using naive CD4+ T cells sorted from blood. The receptor source for this set is a woman in her twenties or thirties in good health. Both conserved end residues are part of each CDR3. Fields, in order: J gene, clone size, D gene, V gene, CDR3 DNA, CDR3 protein. D genes are given only for firm matches. The size of a clone is reported for some rows only, either as once, few or many, or as a class for expanded clones.

TRBJ1-2	-	-	TRBV20-1	TGCAGTGCTACTATCGACTATGGCTACACCTTC	CSATIDYGYTF
TRBJ2-7	-	TRBD1	TRBV20-1	TGCAGTGCCCTCGACAGGGACGAGCAGTACTTC	CSALDRDEQYF
TRBJ2-5	-	TRBD1	TRBV19	TGTGCCAGTAGTATCCCGGGACAGGGGATCGGAGAGACCCAGTACTTC	CASSIPGQGIGETQYF
TRBJ2-7	-	TRBD1	TRBV5-1	TGCGCCAGCAGCCTACCTGGACAGGAAGCCTACGAGCAGTACTTC	CASSLPGQEAYEQYF
TRBJ2-7	once	-	TRBV6-4	TGTGCCACGCTTTGTTCTGATTCCTACGAGCAGTACTTC	CATLCSDSYEQYF
TRBJ1-1	once	-	TRBV27	TGTGCCAGCAGTTCTCGGGACGGGCTAGAAGCTTTCTTT	CASSSRDGLEAFF
TRBJ1-1	few	TRBD1	TRBV20-1	TGCAGTGCTAGGATTTTTGGGACAGATCTCTTT	CSARIFGTDLF
TRBJ2-1	-	-	TRBV2	TGTGCCAGCACCCGAATGGGGCAGGCGTACTCCTACAATGAGCAGTTCTTC	CASTRMGQAYSYNEQFF
TRBJ2-5	-	TRBD2	TRBV18	TGTGCCAGCTCACCGGGACTAGGCGAAGAGACCCAGTACTTC	CASSPGLGEETQYF
TRBJ2-7	-	-	TRBV29-1	TGCAGCGTTGAAGATCCGGGATACGAGCAGTACTTC	CSVEDPGYEQYF
TRBJ2-5	-	TRBD1	TRBV6-5	TGTGCCAGCGTCAGATCGGGACAGGAGTACTTC	CASVRSGQEYF
TRBJ1-3	-	-	TRBV5-4	TGTGCCAGCAGCTCCCTTGGCGGAAACACCATATATTTT	CASSSLGGNTIYF
TRBJ2-1	-	-	TRBV4-1	TGCGCCAGCAGCCAAAGGACGAGGGCGGGATCGCTAAATGAGCAGTTCTTC	CASSQRTRAGSLNEQFF
TRBJ2-3	-	-	TRBV7-6	TGTGCCAGCAGCTTAGCAGGCGGGTCTAGCACAGATACGCAGTATTTT	CASSLAGGSSTDTQYF
TRBJ2-7	-	-	TRBV28	TGTGCCAGCAGTTTCAGGCGGGGTGCCGGGGAGGACGAGCAGTACTTC	CASSFRRGAGEDEQYF
TRBJ2-3	-	-	TRBV5-6	TGTGCCAGCAGCCTCAGGGGGGAGCGGATCACAGATACGCAGTATTTT	CASSLRGERITDTQYF
TRBJ2-1	-	TRBD1	TRBV6-6	TGTGCCAGCAGTTCCGCCGGACAGGGCTCCTACAATGAGCAGTTCTTC	CASSSAGQGSYNEQFF
TRBJ2-2	-	-	TRBV6-5	TGTGCCAGCAGTTTATCCGATTCAATAGAAGAGCTGTTTTTT	CASSLSDSIEELFF
TRBJ1-1	-	-	TRBV7-9	TGTGCCAGCAGCTTAGCGATGGATGGCACTGAAGCTTTCTTT	CASSLAMDGTEAFF
TRBJ1-5	-	-	TRBV5-8	TGTGCCAGCAGCCTCCAAGATAATCAGCCCCAGCATTTT	CASSLQDNQPQHF
TRBJ2-3	-	-	TRBV11-3	TGTGCCAGCAGCCGGCGTTCCCTAGGTGCAGATACGCAGTATTTT	CASSRRSLGADTQYF
TRBJ2-1	-	-	TRBV10-2	TGCGCCAGCAGTGTAGTCGTCAATGAGCAGTTCTTC	CASSVVVNEQFF
TRBJ1-1	-	-	TRBV21-1	TGTGCCAGACCAAACCGGGGCTGCCCCATGAACACTGAAGCTTTCTTT	CARPNRGCPMNTEAFF
TRBJ2-1	-	TRBD2	TRBV18	TGTGCCAGCTCTCCCATGATAGGTAGTAGCGGGGACAATGAGCAGTTCTTC	CASSPMIGSSGDNEQFF
TRBJ1-1	-	-	TRBV29-1	TGCAGCGTTGCGCAGACAGTCCCTGGCACTGAAGCTTTCTTT	CSVAQTVPGTEAFF
TRBJ2-1	-	TRBD2	TRBV5-3	TGTGCCAGAAGCCCTAAAGCGGGAGGGGTTTCTTCCAATGAGCAGTTCTTC	CARSPKAGGVSSNEQFF
TRBJ1-4	-	-	TRBV4-1	TGCGCCAGCAGCTTCCGAAGTATGACGACAGTCTTCGGGGAGGAACTGTTTTTT	CASSFRSMTTVFGEELFF
TRBJ1-5	-	-	TRBV19	TGTGCCAGTAGTATAGAGCCGAGGGCCTACAATCAGCCCCAGCATTTT	CASSIEPRAYNQPQHF
TRBJ2-7	-	TRBD1	TRBV19	TGTGCCAGTAGTAGGGGGACAGGGAGGGACTACTACGAGCAGTACTTC	CASSRGTGRDYYEQYF
TRBJ2-5	once	TRBD2	TRBV28	TGTGCCAGCAGTTTAGCTAGCGGGAGAAGTGAGACCCAGTACTTC	CASSLASGRSETQYF
TRBJ1-5	-	-	TRBV2	TGTGCCAGCAGGGGATATGAGAATCAGCCCCAGCATTTT	CASRGYENQPQHF
TRBJ1-5	-	TRBD1	TRBV7-8	TGTGCCAGCAGCCGAGACAGGGCTATGGGCAATCAGCCCCAGCATTTT	CASSRDRAMGNQPQHF
TRBJ1-5	-	-	TRBV10-3	TGTGCCATCAGTGAGTCTAGTGGGAATCAGCCCCAGCATTTT	CAISESSGNQPQHF
TRBJ1-1	-	-	TRBV7-9	TGTGCCAGCAGCTTCTATACGGACGGGGGTGAAGCTTTCTTT	CASSFYTDGGEAFF
TRBJ1-5	-	-	TRBV27	TGTGCCAGCAGGAATGGACGGCTAGGTAATCAGCCCCAGCATTTT	CASRNGRLGNQPQHF
TRBJ1-2	-	-	TRBV27	TGTGCCAGCACTATAACTTATGCAGGAAACTATGGCTACACCTTC	CASTITYAGNYGYTF
TRBJ2-7	-	TRBD1	TRBV5-1	TGCGCCAGCAGCTTGGCCCGGGACAGAGAATTCCGGGATCACGAGCAGTACTTC	CASSLARDREFRDHEQYF
TRBJ1-4	-	TRBD1	TRBV28	TGTGCCAGCAGTCCACCGGGACAGACTAATGAAAAACTGTTTTTT	CASSPPGQTNEKLFF
TRBJ2-3	-	-	TRBV7-8	TGTGCCAGCAGCTCCTCTCGCACAGATACGCAGTATTTT	CASSSSRTDTQYF
TRBJ2-2	-	-	TRBV15	TGTGCCACCAGCAGTACGGGACAAAACACCGGGGAGCTGTTTTTT	CATSSTGQNTGELFF
TRBJ1-3	-	-	TRBV10-3	TGTGCCATCAGTGCGGGCCTATACTCTGGAAACACCATATATTTT	CAISAGLYSGNTIYF
TRBJ2-1	-	TRBD1	TRBV5-1	TGCGCCAGCAGCTTTGGGGCAGGGGGCTCCTACAATGAGCAGTTCTTC	CASSFGAGGSYNEQFF
TRBJ2-7	-	TRBD1	TRBV10-3	TGTGCCATCAGCCCAGGGGACAGCTCCTACGAGCAGTACTTC	CAISPGDSSYEQYF
TRBJ2-1	-	-	TRBV6-4	TGTGCCAGCAGCCGCGACATAAACAATGAGCAGTTCTTC	CASSRDINNEQFF
TRBJ2-5	once	-	TRBV28	TGTGCCAGCAGTTTGACCCCCTGGGAGTACCAAGAGACCCAGTACTTC	CASSLTPWEYQETQYF
TRBJ2-7	-	-	TRBV21-1	TGTGCCAGCAGCAAAGTGGCGATGGTGGGCCCCTACGAGCAGTACTTC	CASSKVAMVGPYEQYF
TRBJ2-3	-	TRBD2	TRBV28	TGTGCCAGCCCTCCCGGCCTTAGCGGGAGTCCAGATACGCAGTATTTT	CASPPGLSGSPDTQYF
TRBJ2-3	-	TRBD2	TRBV7-3	TGTGCCAGCAGCTTAGGACTAGCGGGAGTAGATACGCAGTATTTT	CASSLGLAGVDTQYF
TRBJ2-3	-	TRBD2	TRBV28	TGTGCCAGCAGTTTCATGGCGGGAGTGGCAAATACGCAGTATTTT	CASSFMAGVANTQYF
TRBJ2-1	-	TRBD2	TRBV6-6	TGTGCCAGCAGTTTGACTAGCGGGAGTGCTAATGAGCAGTTCTTC	CASSLTSGSANEQFF
TRBJ1-1	-	-	TRBV11-3	TGTGCCAGCAGCTTAAACAGGGTGGTCACTGAAGCTTTCTTT	CASSLNRVVTEAFF
TRBJ2-7	-	TRBD2	TRBV27	TGTGCCAGCGGACCCGGGAGGAGCAGGAGGGACGAGCAGTACTTC	CASGPGRSRRDEQYF
TRBJ2-1	-	TRBD2	TRBV19	TGTGCCAGTATCCAGCGGGAGGGCCTCTACAATGAGCAGTTCTTC	CASIQREGLYNEQFF
TRBJ2-3	-	-	TRBV5-1	TGCGCCAGCAGCTTGGCCAGGGAAACAGATACGCAGTATTTT	CASSLARETDTQYF
TRBJ2-7	-	-	TRBV11-1	TGTGCCAGCAGCTTAGGCGGGCGGGACGAGCAGTACTTC	CASSLGGRDEQYF
TRBJ2-5	-	-	TRBV11-1	TGTGCCAGCAGCTTAGTAGGGCCGCAAGAGACCCAGTACTTC	CASSLVGPQETQYF
TRBJ2-5	once	TRBD2	TRBV7-2	TGTGCCAGCAGCTTCGTTAGCGGGAGGGCCGGGGAGACCCAGTACTTC	CASSFVSGRAGETQYF
TRBJ2-2	-	-	TRBV7-9	TGTGCCAGCAGGGAAACCGGTGGTAACACCGGGGAGCTGTTTTTT	CASRETGGNTGELFF
TRBJ2-7	-	-	TRBV18	TGTGCCAGCTCACCCAGTGGGAGGGACAGAGTCTACGAGCAGTACTTC	CASSPSGRDRVYEQYF